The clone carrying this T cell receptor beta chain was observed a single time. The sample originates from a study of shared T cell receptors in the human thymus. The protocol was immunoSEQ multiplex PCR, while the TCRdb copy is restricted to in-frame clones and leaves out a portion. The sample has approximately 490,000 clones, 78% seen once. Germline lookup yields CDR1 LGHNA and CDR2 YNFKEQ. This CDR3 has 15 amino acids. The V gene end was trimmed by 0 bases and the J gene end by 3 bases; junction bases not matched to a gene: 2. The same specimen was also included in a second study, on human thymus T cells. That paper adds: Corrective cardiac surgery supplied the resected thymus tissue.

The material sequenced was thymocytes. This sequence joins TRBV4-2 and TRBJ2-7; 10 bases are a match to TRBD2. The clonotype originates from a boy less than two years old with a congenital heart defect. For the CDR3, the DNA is TGTGCCAGCAGCCAAGATCAGCGGGAGGGCTACGAGCAGTACTTC. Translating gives CASSQDQREGYEQYF.